Presented here are 8 T cell receptor beta chains from one specimen sequenced in a study of T cell responses to AZD1222 COVID-19 vaccine. The repertoire was sequenced with immunoSEQ multiplex PCR; TCRdb's copy has only in-frame clones and lacks some. The profile shows fewer than 150,000 clones, 90% to 95% of them singletons. The source was peripheral blood, collected 28 days after the second AZD1222 dose. The receptors stem from an adult who received the AZD1222 COVID-19 vaccine.

V and J are TRBV5-1 and TRBJ2-1, with a possible D match to TRBD2 (6 bases). The CDR3 is 15 amino acids. Germline CDR1 reads SGHRS; CDR2 reads YFSETQ. V was pared by 4 bases and J by 5 bases, with 16 bases between. CDR3 residues: CASSPEGRAHNEQFF. The CDR3 bases are TGCGCCAGCAGCCCGGAGGGTAGGGCCCACAATGAGCAGTTCTTC.

The chain uses TRBV30 and TRBJ1-4; D uncertain. From germline, CDR1 is GTSNPN and CDR2 SVGIG (reference sequence). The CDR3 consists of 13 residues. The germline V and J ends were trimmed by 3 bases and 5 bases, with 10 bases remaining between them. CDR3: CAWRLDGNEKLFF. In DNA, the CDR3 is TGTGCCTGGAGGCTGGATGGGAATGAAAAACTGTTTTTT.

In this sample, this clone turned up a few times. The chain carries TRBV14 and TRBJ1-2; D not certain. This CDR3 region has 14 residues. The ends were cut back, 1 base at V and 1 base at J, with 7 bases in the middle. In germline, CDR1 is SGHDN, CDR2 FVKESK. Written as DNA, the CDR3 is TGTGCCAGCAGCCAAGGAATCGTTAACTATGGCTACACCTTC. The encoded protein is CASSQGIVNYGYTF.

The rearrangement joins TRBV6-1 to TRBJ1-1; no definite D call. The CDR3 has 15 residues. Germline CDR1 is MNHNS and CDR2 is SASEGT. Trimming removed 1 base from V and 1 base from J, with 10 bases in between. CDR3 amino acids: CASSEGHSGNTEAFF. DNA of the CDR3: TGTGCCAGCAGTGAAGGACACTCTGGGAACACTGAAGCTTTCTTT.

This clone was observed a single time. In the same sample, other DNA sequences code for this CDR3. J is TRBJ2-7 and V is TRBV12-3 or TRBV12-4; possibly TRBD1 for D (6 bases). The CDR3 runs 12 residues. Trimming took 3 bases from V and 4 from J, leaving 7 bases between them. CDR3 sequence (DNA): TGTGCCAGCAGTTTCAGGGGTTACGAGCAGTACTTC. This gives the protein CASSFRGYEQYF.

The chain combines TRBV6-5 with TRBJ1-6; perhaps TRBD1 as D (5 bases). This CDR3 has 12 amino acids. The germline V gene has CDR1 MNHEY and CDR2 SVGAGI. The V end was cut by 6 bases, the J end by 13 bases, with 13 bases between. In DNA, the CDR3 is TGTGCCAGCAGCGGAAGCCGGGACCCCCTCCACTTT. It codes for CASSGSRDPLHF.

The gene calls are TRBV9 and TRBJ1-1; D uncertain. The CDR3 runs to 16 residues. V lost 4 bases, J lost 1 base, and 17 bases lay in between. Germline V gives CDR1 SGDLS, CDR2 YYNGEE. CDR3 protein: CASSPEGARTNTEAFF. The CDR3 bases are TGTGCCAGCAGCCCCGAAGGAGCACGGACGAACACTGAAGCTTTCTTT. Full variable domain (missing parts from reference TRBV9 and TRBJ1-1): DSGVTQTPKHLITATGQRVTLRCSPRSGDLSVYWYQQSLDQGLQFLIQYYNGEERAKGNILERFSAQQFPDLHSELNLSSLELGDSALYFCASSPEGARTNTEAFFGQGTRLTVV.

This rearrangement joins TRBV20-1 to TRBJ2-7; no reliable D call. The ends were cut back, 1 base at V and 8 bases at J, with 6 bases in the middle. The germline V gene has CDR1 DFQATT and CDR2 SNEGSKA (reference sequence). The CDR3 length is 10 residues. DNA of the CDR3: TGCAGTGCTAGAGTGGGGAAGCAGTACTTC. Its protein product is CSARVGKQYF.